The next 4 T cell receptor beta chains were all read from a single sample in a study of blood T cell repertoires in COVID-19. The data were produced by immunoSEQ multiplex PCR, yet TCRdb's version contains in-frame clones alone and is incomplete. The sample shows hundreds of thousands of clones, less than 90% of them seen only once. The sample was peripheral blood. The receptors were gathered from a woman older than 75 with active or convalescent COVID-19.

The rearrangement links TRBV9 to TRBJ2-3; 13 bases agree with TRBD2. The CDR3 covers 16 residues. Germline values: CDR1 SGDLS, CDR2 YYNGEE. The junction had 5 bases not matched to a gene; V was cut back by 2 bases and J by 5 bases. CDR3 sequence (DNA): TGTGCCAGCAGCGTCGGACTAGCGGGAGAGGTAGATACGCAGTATTTT. Protein: CASSVGLAGEVDTQYF.

V usage is TRBV30 and J usage is TRBJ1-1; D is unresolved. CDR1 and CDR2 (germline): GTSNPN, SVGIG (reference sequence). The CDR3 extends over 13 amino acids. The V and J ends lost 4 bases and 1 base respectively, with 10 bases between them. CDR3 DNA: TGTGCCTGGAACCTCGGAGGGAACACTGAAGCTTTCTTT. Amino acids: CAWNLGGNTEAFF.

The V call is TRBV11-2, the J call TRBJ1-4; maybe TRBD1 (6 bases). The ends were cut back, 1 base at V and 0 bases at J, with 12 bases in the middle. CDR3 length: 17 residues. CDR1 is SGHAT, CDR2 FQNNGV, per germline. The CDR3 sequence: CASSLVRGDSTNEKLFF. For the CDR3, the DNA is TGTGCCAGCAGCTTAGTCAGGGGAGACTCAACTAATGAAAAACTGTTTTTT.

V usage is TRBV11-2 and J usage is TRBJ2-1, with TRBD2 matching over 8 bases. In germline, CDR1 is SGHAT, CDR2 FQNNGV. The CDR3 loop spans 17 amino acids. V was clipped by 4 bases and J by 4 bases; unmatched bases: 12. The CDR3 region is CASSSLKGLVGYNEQFF. In nucleotides, the CDR3 is TGTGCCAGCAGCTCCTTAAAGGGACTAGTCGGGTACAATGAGCAGTTCTTC.